The next 24 T cell receptor beta chains were all read from a single sample in a study of regulatory T cells in long-lasting Graves disease. Libraries of TCR beta came from iRepertoire HTBI primers plus Arm-PCR of CDR3 regions. Each CDR3 protein gets one entry after TCRdb re-called the multiplex PCR reads with MiXCR. The profile covers approximately 540,000 distinct CDR3 sequences, with around 11% appearing a single time and 8.9% taken by the ten largest. The time point was: newly diagnosed GD, antithyroid drugs for less than 3 months. With RNA extracted from PBMCs as input, the TCR library was made. This sample was shared with a second study, whose subject was T cells in Graves' hyperthyroidism and ophthalmopathy.

The sample in question was peripheral blood mononuclear cells (PBMCs), obtained at new diagnosis, from a patient treated with antithyroid drugs. These receptors all stem from a woman aged 25 to 39 with Graves disease.

This clonotype has ten or more counts. This rearrangement joins TRBV28 to TRBJ2-7; the match to TRBD1 covers 7 bases. CDR3 length equals 20 residues. V lost 6 bases to trimming and J lost 2 bases; unmatched junction nucleotides: 25. CDR1 and CDR2 (germline): MDHEN, SYDVKM. This chain's CDR3 is CASSSLPTGKRVRTTYEQYF. DNA for the CDR3: TGTGCCAGCAGCTCGTTACCGACAGGGAAACGAGTTCGGACAACCTACGAGCAGTACTTC.

This clonotype was seen repeatedly, ten times or more. The CDR3 loop is CSASKGNTEAFF. The CDR3 DNA reads TGCAGTGCTAGCAAAGGGAACACTGAAGCTTTCTTT. This chain links TRBV20-1 with TRBJ1-1; D is uncertain. CDR1 and CDR2 from the germline V gene are DFQATT and SNEGSKA (reference sequence). The CDR3 is 12 amino acids. Deletions cut 3 bases from V and 1 base from J, with 6 bases between.

This clonotype was seen a handful of times. This chain links TRBV5-4 with TRBJ2-1, with 8 bases fitting TRBD2. The trim removed 5 bases at V and 2 bases at J, leaving 6 bases unmatched. Germline CDR1 and CDR2: SGHNT and YYREEE (reference sequence). The CDR3 loop spans 15 amino acids. The CDR3 is CASRRAGAAYNEQFF. The CDR3 DNA is TGTGCCAGCAGACGAGCGGGAGCTGCCTACAATGAGCAGTTCTTC. Full variable domain (missing parts from reference TRBV5-4 and TRBJ2-1): ETGVTQSPTHLIKTRGQQVTLRCSSQSGHNTVSWYQQALGQGPQFIFQYYREEENGRGNFPPRFSGLQFPNYSSELNVNALELDDSALYLCASRRAGAAYNEQFFGPGTRLTVL.

The chain combines TRBV14 with TRBJ2-7, with D tentatively TRBD1 (6 bases). Trimming took 1 base from V and 9 from J, leaving 13 bases between them. CDR1 SGHDN and CDR2 FVKESK come from the germline V gene. The CDR3 sequence is 13 residues long. CDR3 protein: CASSQVGAPRQYF. CDR3 coding DNA: TGTGCCAGCAGCCAAGTGGGGGCACCAAGGCAGTACTTC.

This chain links TRBV28 with TRBJ1-6; D uncertain. Between the trimmed V and J ends, which lost 1 base and 0 bases, there was a span of 10 bases. The CDR3 spans 17 residues. The germline CDR1 and CDR2 sequences are MDHEN and SYDVKM. CDR3 DNA sequence: TGTGCCAGCAGTTTATTGCAGGAAAGCTCCTATAATTCACCCCTCCACTTT. Translated, it gives CASSLLQESSYNSPLHF.

The V call is TRBV2, the J call TRBJ2-5; weak D call: TRBD1 (5 bases). Germline CDR1 and CDR2: SNHLY and FYNNEI. V lost 8 bases and J 3 bases, leaving 16 bases between the germline ends. There are 14 residues in the CDR3. DNA for the CDR3: TGTGCCAGCTCCAGGGTCCTCGCCGAAGAGACCCAGTACTTC. Its translation is CASSRVLAEETQYF.

This chain uses TRBV6-1 with TRBJ2-1; the match to TRBD2 covers 11 bases. V trimming: 4 bases; J trimming: 5 bases; junction bases outside the gene matches: 7. The CDR3 contains 16 residues. The germline CDR1 and CDR2 sequences are MNHNS and SASEGT. The CDR3 protein is CASSGGGSGRDNEQFF. The CDR3 coding sequence is TGTGCCAGCAGTGGGGGCGGTAGCGGGAGGGACAATGAGCAGTTCTTC.

This clonotype has just a few counts. The chain has TRBV29-1 and TRBJ1-2, with D maybe TRBD1 (5 bases). Trimming cost V 7 bases and J 5 bases, with 17 bases left between them. Germline assignment: CDR1 SQVTM and CDR2 ANQGSEA. The CDR3 consists of 13 residues. The CDR3 sequence: CSGNTGAGYGYTF. Written as DNA, the CDR3 is TGCAGCGGAAATACCGGGGCCGGATATGGCTACACCTTC.

There are many counts of this clonotype. This chain joins TRBV11-3 and TRBJ2-3; 11 nucleotides match TRBD1. The germline CDR1 and CDR2 sequences are SGHNT and YENEEA. V was pared by 5 bases and J by 3 bases, with 4 bases of the junction left unmatched. This CDR3 spans 15 amino acids. The CDR3 bases are TGTGCCAGCAGCACTGGACAGGGGGCAACAGATACGCAGTATTTT. Residues: CASSTGQGATDTQYF. The full variable domain, completed using reference TRBV11-3 and TRBJ2-3, is EAGVVQSPRYKIIEKKQPVAFWCNPISGHNTLYWYLQNLGQGPELLIRYENEEAVDDSQLPKDRFSAERLKGVDSTLKIQPAELGDSAVYLCASSTGQGATDTQYFGPGTRLTVL.

This clonotype came up a few times. The rearrangement uses TRBV6-1 and TRBJ2-1; TRBD2 agrees at 10 bases. The V segment lost 1 base and the J segment 10 bases; nucleotides outside the gene matches: 7. Germline V gene lookup returns CDR1 MNHNS and CDR2 SASEGT. This CDR3 is built from 15 residues. The CDR3 here is CASSEVLAGVREQFF. The CDR3 bases are TGTGCCAGCAGTGAAGTCCTAGCGGGAGTACGGGAGCAGTTCTTC.

This clonotype was seen at least ten times. The chain employs TRBV6-6 and TRBJ1-2; D is undetermined. Trimming cost V 0 bases and J 4 bases, with 12 bases left between them. CDR3 length equals 15 residues. Germline V gene lookup returns CDR1 MNHNY and CDR2 SVGAGI (reference sequence). CDR3 protein: CASSYSAAPAYGYTF. The DNA of the CDR3 is TGTGCCAGCAGTTACTCGGCAGCCCCAGCCTATGGCTACACCTTC.

This clonotype was observed at least ten times. This sequence joins TRBV19 and TRBJ2-1, with TRBD2 matching 9 bases. The CDR3 sequence is 16 residues long. Trimming took 3 bases from V and 3 from J; bases not matched to a gene: 6. Germline values: CDR1 LNHDA, CDR2 SQIVND (reference sequence). The CDR3 region has the DNA TGTGCCAGTAGTATTATGACTAGCGGCGACTACAATGAGCAGTTCTTC. Amino acid sequence: CASSIMTSGDYNEQFF.

V and J are TRBV3-1 and TRBJ1-2; possibly TRBD1 for D (5 bases). The ends were cut back, 1 base at V and 4 bases at J, with 10 bases in the middle. Germline CDR1 and CDR2: LGHDT and YNNKEL (reference sequence). The CDR3 length is 14 residues. The CDR3 protein is CASSQGRGIYGYTF. The CDR3 nucleotides are TGTGCCAGCAGCCAAGGACGGGGGATCTATGGCTACACCTTC.

The chain couples TRBV19 to TRBJ2-3; D possibly corresponds to TRBD1 (5 bases). Germline CDR1 reads LNHDA; CDR2 reads SQIVND (reference sequence). The CDR3 is made up of 17 amino acids. The V end was cut by 0 bases, the J end by 1 base, with 14 bases between. The CDR3 sequence: CASSIDLQGRGTDTQYF. The CDR3 DNA reads TGTGCCAGTAGTATAGATCTTCAGGGAAGGGGCACAGATACGCAGTATTTT.

At least ten counts were recorded for this clonotype. The rearrangement joins TRBV27 to TRBJ1-4; perhaps TRBD1 as D (5 bases). From germline, CDR1 is MNHEY and CDR2 SMNVEV (reference sequence). The V and J ends lost 5 bases and 4 bases respectively, with 11 bases between them. This CDR3 region has 14 residues. CDR3 region: CASSVTAINEKLFF. The CDR3 coding sequence is TGTGCCAGCAGTGTGACAGCCATTAATGAAAAACTGTTTTTT.

The table lists this clonotype with a count of one. V is TRBV6-2 or TRBV6-3 and J is TRBJ2-5; TRBD2 matches at 16 bases. J gave up 5 bases and V 5 bases, and 8 bases lay outside the gene matches. This CDR3 has 17 residues. Germline V gene sequence: CDR1 MNHEY, CDR2 SVGEGT. Written as DNA, the CDR3 is TGTGCCAGCAGTAAGGGACTAGCGGGAGGGCCGAGGGAGACCCAGTACTTC. This codes for CASSKGLAGGPRETQYF.

The chain couples TRBV3-1 to TRBJ1-2, with D possibly TRBD1 on 6 matching bases. The V and J ends lost 4 bases and 8 bases respectively, with 20 bases between them. The CDR3 has 15 amino acids. CDR1 and CDR2 (germline): LGHDT, YNNKEL (reference sequence). In DNA form, the CDR3 reads TGTGCCAGCAGCCCCAACATACGGGGGGCGCGAGGCTACACCTTC. Translation: CASSPNIRGARGYTF.

This clonotype was observed a handful of times. The chain is built from TRBV6-5 and TRBJ2-3, with D perhaps matching TRBD1 or TRBD2 (5 bases each). V dropped 4 bases and J dropped 11 bases, with 13 bases sitting between them. CDR3 length: 12 amino acids. Germline values: CDR1 MNHEY, CDR2 SVGAGI. The CDR3 DNA reads TGTGCCAGCAGTTCACCGGGACGGAGGCAGTATTTT. Amino acids: CASSSPGRRQYF.

The rearrangement links TRBV3-1 to TRBJ2-4; TRBD1 agrees at 8 bases. The CDR3 sequence is 13 residues long. Looked up from germline, CDR1 is LGHDT and CDR2 is YNNKEL (reference sequence). V trimming: 4 bases; J trimming: 6 bases; junction bases outside the gene matches: 2. For the CDR3, the DNA is TGTGCCAGCAGCCTCCAGGGGGCAAACATTCAGTACTTC. It yields the protein CASSLQGANIQYF.

A few counts support this clonotype. The J gene is TRBJ2-1, the V gene TRBV2; no firm D call. TRBJ2-5 matches the DNA end more closely, so the J call is doubtful. The germline gives CDR1 SNHLY, CDR2 FYNNEI. The CDR3 contains 15 residues. CDR3 sequence: CASRIQALRQETQYF. The CDR3 DNA follows: TGTGCCAGCAGGATACAAGCACTTCGGCAAGAGACCCAGTACTTC.

A note on this clonotype: One base away lies a much larger clone, so this may be a sequencing read error. V and J are TRBV27 and TRBJ2-2, with D possibly being TRBD2 (6 bases). CDR1 is MNHEY and CDR2 is SMNVEV in the germline V gene (reference sequence). The V gene lost 6 bases and the J gene lost 6 bases, with 14 bases spanning the gap. The CDR3 extends over 14 amino acids. This chain's CDR3 is CASREGLRAGELFF. The CDR3 DNA follows: TGTGCCAGCAGGGAGGGCCTTAGAGCCGGGGAGCTGTTTTTT.

This clonotype was seen repeatedly, ten times or more. The chain uses TRBV5-6 and TRBJ1-2; D gene unclear. This CDR3 is built from 15 residues. V shed 4 bases and J shed 4 bases, with 17 bases lying between them. CDR1 and CDR2 from the germline V gene are SGHDT and YYEEEE. This CDR3 reads CASSTVVGRPYGYTF. The CDR3 DNA is TGTGCCAGCAGCACGGTGGTTGGCAGACCCTATGGCTACACCTTC. The complete variable domain, with remaining parts taken from reference TRBV5-6 and TRBJ1-2, reads DAGVTQSPTHLIKTRGQQVTLRCSPKSGHDTVSWYQQALGQGPQFIFQYYEEEERQRGNFPDRFSGHQFPNYSSELNVNALLLGDSALYLCASSTVVGRPYGYTFGSGTRLTVV.

This clonotype showed up just a few times. CDR3 DNA sequence: TGTGCCAGCAGCTTAGCTGTCAGGTCATCTGGAAACACCATATATTTT. It encodes CASSLAVRSSGNTIYF. The chain carries TRBV7-2 and TRBJ1-3; D ambiguous. This CDR3 is built from 16 residues. Trimming cost V 0 bases and J 1 base, with 10 bases left between them. Germline CDR1 is SGHTA and CDR2 is FQGNSA.

This clonotype was detected many times. This chain connects TRBV2 to TRBJ1-2; tentatively, D is TRBD1 (6 bases). The V end lost 7 bases, the J end lost 1 base, and 13 bases lay between the germline ends. This CDR3 region has 14 residues. Germline V gene data show CDR1 as SNHLY and CDR2 as FYNNEI. In nucleotides, the CDR3 is TGTGCCAGCACCCCCAGGGGTTATAACTATGGCTACACCTTC. It translates to CASTPRGYNYGYTF.